The 25 T cell receptor beta chains listed next were all sequenced from one sample in a study of graft-versus-host responses after intestinal transplantation. TCRdb's copy holds only in-frame clones and misses some; the assay was immunoSEQ multiplex PCR. The data show around 100,000 clones, 85% to 95% seen once. These TCRs' antigens remain unknown. The sequenced sample was unstimulated CD8+ T cells sorted from spleen or lymph node cells, obtained before transplant. These receptors all stem from a human donor who was the organ donor for an intestinal transplant.

The chain employs TRBV4-2 and TRBJ1-2, with no clear D. CDR1 and CDR2 from the germline V gene are LGHNA and YNFKEQ. The CDR3 is made up of 17 amino acids. V was pared by 0 bases and J by 4 bases, with 18 bases between. The CDR3 sequence: CASSQDIYGDLSYGYTF. DNA for the CDR3: TGTGCCAGCAGCCAAGATATCTACGGGGATTTAAGCTATGGCTACACCTTC.

This clone was counted only a few times. The chain combines TRBV14 with TRBJ1-4, with 7 bases fitting TRBD1. Per germline, CDR1 SGHDN and CDR2 FVKESK. This CDR3 is 15 amino acids long. Trimming took 1 base from V and 5 from J; bases not matched to a gene: 4. The chain's CDR3 is CASSQVGQMNEKLFF. CDR3 DNA sequence: TGTGCCAGCAGCCAAGTGGGACAGATGAATGAAAAACTGTTTTTT.

This sequence joins TRBV28 and TRBJ2-7, with D possibly matching TRBD1 (6 bases). Trimming took off 5 bases at V and 2 bases at J, with 10 bases between the two ends. The CDR3 is 13 residues long. CDR1 and CDR2 from the germline V gene are MDHEN and SYDVKM. CDR3 nucleotide sequence: TGTGCCAGCAGTACAGGGATGGCCTACGAGCAGTACTTC. Encoded protein: CASSTGMAYEQYF.

The chain's CDR3 is CASSELDRSPPYEQYF. The DNA of the CDR3 is TGTGCCAGCAGTGAATTGGACAGGTCCCCCCCCTACGAGCAGTACTTC. The chain joins TRBV2 to TRBJ2-5; 7 bases are a match to TRBD1. The J call may be mistaken, given a closer DNA end match to TRBJ2-7. Looked up from germline, CDR1 is SNHLY and CDR2 is FYNNEI. The CDR3 is made up of 16 amino acids.

J is TRBJ2-1 and V is TRBV7-3; D could derive from TRBD1 or TRBD2 (5 bases each). CDR3 length: 13 amino acids. Trimming left V 5 bases short and J 10 bases short, with 15 bases between. Germline V lookup: CDR1 SGHTA, CDR2 FQGTGA. CDR3 sequence: CASSPTGPLEQFF. The CDR3 nucleotides are TGTGCCAGCAGCCCGACGGGACCATTGGAGCAGTTCTTC.

Note on this clone: Other DNA sequences in the same sample also yield this CDR3. The chain uses TRBV5-6 and TRBJ2-7; the match to TRBD1 covers 9 bases. This CDR3 has 14 residues. Trimming cost V 0 bases and J 2 bases; bases outside gene matches: 0. CDR1 is SGHDT, CDR2 YYEEEE, per germline. The CDR3 DNA follows: TGTGCCAGCAGCTTGGGACAGGGGGCCTACGAGCAGTACTTC. Residues: CASSLGQGAYEQYF.

This sequence joins TRBV27 and TRBJ2-5; 8 bases are a match to TRBD2. V was pared by 6 bases and J by 2 bases, with 11 bases of the junction left unmatched. Germline V gene sequence: CDR1 MNHEY, CDR2 SMNVEV (reference sequence). The CDR3 runs to 16 residues. DNA for the CDR3: TGTGCCAGCAGCGTCTCTTGGGCGGGGGGACAAGAGACCCAGTACTTC. It codes for CASSVSWAGGQETQYF.

The V call is TRBV10-3, the J call TRBJ2-7, with TRBD2 identical over 8 bases. This CDR3 has 14 amino acids. The J segment lost 0 bases and the V segment lost 6 bases, leaving 4 bases of the junction unmatched. Germline loops: CDR1 ENHRY, CDR2 SYGVKD. CDR3 in DNA: TGTGCCATCAGCCGTAGCGGGACCTCCTACGAGCAGTACTTC. Amino acids: CAISRSGTSYEQYF.

The rearrangement joins TRBV11-2 to TRBJ1-2; possible D gene TRBD1, 5 bases. CDR3 length: 15 residues. CDR1 and CDR2 (germline): SGHAT, FQNNGV. V dropped 0 bases and J dropped 2 bases, with 10 bases sitting between them. CDR3 sequence: CASSLEAGSNYGYTF. The CDR3 DNA is TGTGCCAGCAGCTTAGAGGCAGGGTCGAACTATGGCTACACCTTC.

The rearrangement joins TRBV15 to TRBJ1-2; D call uncertain. V was clipped by 5 bases and J by 2 bases, with 6 bases between them. The V gene's germline CDR1 is LNHNV and CDR2 YYDKDF (reference sequence). The CDR3 covers 12 residues. The CDR3 region has the DNA TGTGCCACCAGCGCAGGAAACTATGGCTACACCTTC. It specifies CATSAGNYGYTF.

CDR3 bases: TGTGCCAGCAGCTTGAACACTGAAGCTTTCTTT. Its translation: CASSLNTEAFF. The chain recombines TRBV7-9 with TRBJ1-1; D is unclear. From germline, CDR1 is SEHNR and CDR2 FQNEAQ (reference sequence). The germline V and J ends were trimmed by 3 bases and 1 base, with 0 bases remaining between them. This CDR3 comprises 11 residues.

CDR3 residues: CAGPSGGTEAFF. In nucleotides, the CDR3 is TGTGCCGGGCCGTCGGGGGGGACTGAAGCTTTCTTT. The chain carries TRBV30 and TRBJ1-1, with TRBD1 as a possible D gene (5 bases). The germline CDR1 and CDR2 sequences are GTSNPN and SVGIG (reference sequence). Deletions cut 8 bases from V and 5 bases from J, with 15 bases between. The CDR3 extends over 12 amino acids.

V is TRBV11-2 and J is TRBJ1-1; the D gene is possibly TRBD1 (5 bases). The CDR3 is made up of 10 amino acids. Germline V gene lookup returns CDR1 SGHAT and CDR2 FQNNGV. The V and J ends lost 8 bases and 5 bases respectively, with 6 bases between them. The DNA of the CDR3 is TGTGCCAGCGGGGGTACTGAAGCTTTCTTT. Translating it yields CASGGTEAFF.

The CDR3 DNA sequence: TGCAGCGTAAACAGGGGTTACGAGCAGTACTTC. Its protein product is CSVNRGYEQYF. This chain uses TRBV29-1 with TRBJ2-7; 7 bases fit TRBD1. This CDR3 contains 11 residues. Germline V gene data show CDR1 as SQVTM and CDR2 as ANQGSEA. Trimming took 6 bases from V and 4 from J; bases not matched to a gene: 3.

This chain uses TRBV27 with TRBJ2-7; perhaps TRBD1 as D (6 bases). CDR3 length: 13 residues. Trimming removed 3 bases from V and 2 bases from J, with 8 bases in between. Germline V CDR1 and CDR2: MNHEY, SMNVEV (reference sequence). The CDR3 coding sequence is TGTGCCAGCAGTTTGGGGACAACCTACGAGCAGTACTTC. Translating it yields CASSLGTTYEQYF.

This rearrangement joins TRBV7-8 to TRBJ2-2, with D perhaps being TRBD1 or TRBD2 (5 bases each). Germline lookup yields CDR1 SGHVS and CDR2 FQNEAQ. Trimming shortened V by 2 bases and J by 4 bases, and 8 bases separated the two germline ends. The CDR3 spans 14 residues. CDR3 DNA sequence: TGTGCCAGCAGCTTACAGGGAGCCACCGGGGAGCTGTTTTTT. Protein product: CASSLQGATGELFF.

The gene calls are TRBV6-1 and TRBJ2-1; 9 bases align to TRBD2. CDR1 MNHNS and CDR2 SASEGT come from the germline V gene. There are 16 residues in the CDR3. Trimming removed 4 bases from V and 4 bases from J; junction bases left unmatched: 8. CDR3 coding DNA: TGTGCCAGCAGTGTGTTAGCGGGGGACTTTTACAATGAGCAGTTCTTC. Protein product: CASSVLAGDFYNEQFF.

The chain combines TRBV6-5 with TRBJ2-2, with D uncertain. The V and J ends lost 4 bases and 6 bases respectively, with 6 bases between them. Germline lookup yields CDR1 MNHEY and CDR2 SVGAGI. CDR3 length equals 12 residues. CDR3 amino acids: CASSFEAGELFF. The CDR3 DNA reads TGTGCCAGCAGTTTCGAGGCCGGGGAGCTGTTTTTT.

This sequence joins TRBV7-9 and TRBJ2-2; 8 positions agree with TRBD1. The V segment lost 2 bases and the J segment 1 base; nucleotides outside the gene matches: 12. In germline, CDR1 is SEHNR, CDR2 FQNEAQ (reference sequence). The CDR3 loop spans 19 amino acids. The DNA for the CDR3 is TGTGCCAGCAGCTTACGACTGCCCACAGGGGGTAGGAACACCGGGGAGCTGTTTTTT. Translated: CASSLRLPTGGRNTGELFF.

V usage is TRBV13 and J usage is TRBJ1-1; the D gene is possibly TRBD1 (5 bases). The CDR3 consists of 15 residues. CDR1 PRHDT and CDR2 FYEKMQ come from the germline V gene (reference sequence). Between the trimmed V and J ends, which lost 0 bases and 0 bases, there was a span of 8 bases. This CDR3 is CASSLGTGVNTEAFF. In nucleotides, the CDR3 is TGTGCCAGCAGCTTAGGTACAGGAGTGAACACTGAAGCTTTCTTT.

This chain joins TRBV4-1 and TRBJ2-3; D may be TRBD1 or TRBD2 (6 bases each). V was pared by 1 base and J by 9 bases, with 11 bases between. Per germline, CDR1 MGHRA and CDR2 YSYEKL. The CDR3 loop spans 13 amino acids. CDR3 sequence: CASSQGGGQTQYF. DNA for the CDR3: TGCGCCAGCAGCCAAGGAGGGGGGCAAACGCAGTATTTT.

This chain joins TRBV27 and TRBJ2-7; D uncertain. Germline-derived CDR1 and CDR2 are MNHEY and SMNVEV (reference sequence). V was cut by 5 bases and J by 10 bases, with 18 bases left in between. The CDR3 is 13 residues long. The CDR3 here is CASSPISEGFQYF. For the CDR3, the DNA is TGTGCCAGCAGTCCGATTTCCGAAGGGTTCCAGTACTTC.

Of note for this clone: The identical CDR3 is also encoded by other nucleotide sequences in the sample. The chain combines TRBV27 with TRBJ1-2; 10 bases agree with TRBD1. Germline CDR1 reads MNHEY; CDR2 reads SMNVEV (reference sequence). The CDR3 runs 13 residues. After removal of 3 bases from V and 8 bases from J, the junction contained 3 bases not matched to a gene. As DNA, the CDR3 is TGTGCCAGCAGTTTGACAGGGGGCTACGGCTACACCTTC. This gives the protein CASSLTGGYGYTF.

The chain joins TRBV27 to TRBJ2-7; possible D gene TRBD2, 6 bases. Germline V gene lookup returns CDR1 MNHEY and CDR2 SMNVEV (reference sequence). V lost 6 bases to trimming and J lost 4 bases, with 13 bases between them. This CDR3 comprises 13 residues. In DNA form, the CDR3 reads TGTGCCAGCAGCCCGGGACTTCGGTACGAGCAGTACTTC. This encodes CASSPGLRYEQYF.

The CDR3 region has the DNA TGTGCCAGCAGCTCGAGGATAACCTACGAGCAGTACTTC. Amino acid sequence: CASSSRITYEQYF. The chain is built from TRBV9 and TRBJ2-7; no definite D call. The CDR3 contains 13 residues. Trimming stripped 4 bases from V and 2 bases from J, with 10 bases between. In germline, CDR1 is SGDLS, CDR2 YYNGEE. Complete variable domain (other parts from reference TRBV9 and TRBJ2-7): DSGVTQTPKHLITATGQRVTLRCSPRSGDLSVYWYQQSLDQGLQFLIQYYNGEERAKGNILERFSAQQFPDLHSELNLSSLELGDSALYFCASSSRITYEQYFGPGTRLTVT.